Below, 11 T cell receptor beta chains from the same sample are listed, as sequenced in a study of blood T cell repertoires in COVID-19 (dated by TCRdb to about 2020). The library was made by the immunoSEQ multiplex PCR assay. Entries here come from immuneACCESS through TCRdb and include only in-frame sequences with V and J called. Some clones fail to appear in such tables; in the studies checked, an unresolved V gene covers under half of the shortfall, and the cause of the remainder is unknown. The sample contains 52,000 or so clones, roughly 90% of them found a single time. The ten top clones hold around 9.7% of the sample. Sequenced sample: peripheral blood. These receptors came from a woman older than 75 with acute or convalescent COVID-19.

V gene TRBV2 combines with J gene TRBJ1-6, with D possibly being TRBD1 (6 bases). V gave up 4 bases and J gave up 5 bases, with 9 bases separating them. CDR3 length: 14 amino acids. Germline CDR1 and CDR2: SNHLY and FYNNEI. The CDR3 region has the DNA TGTGCCAGCAGTGGGACAGTTAATAATTCACCCCTCCACTTT. Translation: CASSGTVNNSPLHF.

Concerning this clone itself: At one end the junction does not follow the germline gene, possibly because of a read error. The genes are TRBV3-1 (or the pseudogene TRBV3-2) and TRBJ2-5; D uncertain. The CDR3 runs 12 residues. The germline CDR1 and CDR2 sequences are LGHDT and YNNKEL (reference sequence). DNA of the CDR3: TGTGCCAGCAGTCAAGATCGCGGGACCCAGTACTTC. It translates to CASSQDRGTQYF.

This clone was counted a single time. The chain links TRBV6-5 to TRBJ1-6, with 9 bases aligning to TRBD1. J gave up 5 bases and V 4 bases, and 6 bases lay outside the gene matches. Looked up from germline, CDR1 is MNHEY and CDR2 is SVGAGI. This CDR3 is 16 amino acids long. CDR3 in DNA: TGTGCCAGCAGTTCACAGGGGGCGCTGAATAATTCACCCCTCCACTTT. Amino acid sequence: CASSSQGALNNSPLHF.

V is TRBV30 and J is TRBJ1-3, with D hard to call. Trimming stripped 4 bases from V and 2 bases from J, with 3 bases between. CDR3 length: 11 amino acids. The germline V gene encodes CDR1 GTSNPN and CDR2 SVGIG (reference sequence). CDR3 region: CAWTAGNTIYF. CDR3 DNA sequence: TGTGCCTGGACGGCTGGAAACACCATATATTTT. The full variable domain, completed using reference TRBV30 and TRBJ1-3, is SQTIHQWPATLVQPVGSPLSLECTVEGTSNPNLYWYRQAAGRGLQLLFYSVGIGQISSEVPQNLSASRPQDRQFILSSKKLLLSDSGFYLCAWTAGNTIYFGEGSWLTVV.

The rearrangement uses TRBV19 and TRBJ1-6; 9 bases agree with TRBD1. The CDR3 has 15 amino acids. Germline values: CDR1 LNHDA, CDR2 SQIVND (reference sequence). The V segment lost 6 bases and the J segment 10 bases; nucleotides outside the gene matches: 10. The CDR3 DNA follows: TGTGCCAGTAGGAAACAGGGGGCAGTAGGATCACCCCTCCACTTT. Translated: CASRKQGAVGSPLHF.

This sequence joins TRBV7-8 and TRBJ2-1; 10 nucleotides agree with TRBD2. There are 17 residues in the CDR3. J was trimmed by 15 bases and V by 5 bases; bases with no gene match: 22. CDR1 is SGHVS, CDR2 FQNEAQ, per germline. The DNA for the CDR3 is TGTGCCAGCAGCCCACGAGGCCCTAAAAGCGGGAGGGCCCGGTGGTTCTTC. It translates to CASSPRGPKSGRARWFF.

V gene TRBV4-3 combines with J gene TRBJ1-2; TRBD1 agrees at 8 bases. Germline assignment: CDR1 LGHNA and CDR2 YSLEER. The V gene end was trimmed by 3 bases and the J gene end by 4 bases; junction bases not matched to a gene: 4. The CDR3 loop spans 14 amino acids. The CDR3 DNA is TGCGCCAGCAGCCAGCGGACAGGGAGCTATGGCTACACCTTC. This translates into CASSQRTGSYGYTF.

The V and J genes are TRBV21-1 and TRBJ1-2; the DNA was not used to check the table's D call, TRBD1. TRBV21-1 has pseudogene status. The CDR3 is 17 residues long. In DNA, the CDR3 is TGTGCCAGCAAGTCGAGTCTGCCGGTGGGCAACTGCTATGGCTACACCTTC. Translated: CASKSSLPVGNCYGYTF.

This chain connects TRBV9 to TRBJ1-2; D might be TRBD1 (6 bases). Trimming shortened V by 3 bases and J by 2 bases, and 8 bases separated the two germline ends. The CDR3 is made up of 13 amino acids. Germline CDR1 is SGDLS and CDR2 is YYNGEE. The CDR3, as DNA: TGTGCCAGCAGCGACAGGGAAAACTATGGCTACACCTTC. Its protein product is CASSDRENYGYTF.

This clone has just a few counts. This chain joins TRBV12-3 or TRBV12-4 and TRBJ1-5; 8 nucleotides agree with TRBD1. This CDR3 region has 13 residues. Trimming took 6 bases from V and 7 from J; bases not matched to a gene: 5. In DNA form, the CDR3 reads TGTGCCAGCAGCGACAGGGGTGGGCAGCCCCAGCATTTT. Encoded protein: CASSDRGGQPQHF.

The genes are TRBV7-3 and TRBJ2-1; 10 nucleotides match TRBD2. The CDR3 loop spans 16 amino acids. V lost 5 bases, J lost 4 bases, and 8 bases stayed unmatched. CDR1 is SGHTA, CDR2 FQGTGA, per germline. The CDR3 region is CASSQSAGGGYNEQFF. CDR3 nucleotides: TGTGCCAGCAGCCAATCAGCGGGAGGGGGTTACAATGAGCAGTTCTTC.